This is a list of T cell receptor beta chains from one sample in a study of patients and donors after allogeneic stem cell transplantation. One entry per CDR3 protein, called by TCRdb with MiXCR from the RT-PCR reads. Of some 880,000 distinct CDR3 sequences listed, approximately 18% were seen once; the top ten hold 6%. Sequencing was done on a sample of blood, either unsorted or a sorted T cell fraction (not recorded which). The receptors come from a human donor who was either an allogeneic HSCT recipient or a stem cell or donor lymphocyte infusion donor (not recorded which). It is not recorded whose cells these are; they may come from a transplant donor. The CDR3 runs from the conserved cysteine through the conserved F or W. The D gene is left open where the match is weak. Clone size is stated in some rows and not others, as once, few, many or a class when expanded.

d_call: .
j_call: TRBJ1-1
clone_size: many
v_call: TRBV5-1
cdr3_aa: CASSLDRTNEAFF
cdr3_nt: TGCGCCAGCAGCTTGGATCGGACTAACGAAGCTTTCTTT

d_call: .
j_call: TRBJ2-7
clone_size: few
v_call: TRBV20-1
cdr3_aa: CSARYTGRSPYEQYF
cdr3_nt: TGCAGTGCTAGATATACAGGGCGGAGTCCCTACGAGCAGTACTTC

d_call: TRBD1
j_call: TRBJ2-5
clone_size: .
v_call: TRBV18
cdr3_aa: CASSPPDRSHQETQYF
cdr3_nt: TGTGCCAGCTCACCCCCGGACAGGAGCCACCAAGAGACCCAGTACTTC

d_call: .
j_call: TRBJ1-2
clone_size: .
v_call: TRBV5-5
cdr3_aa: CASSLGHQFNYGYTF
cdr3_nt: TGTGCCAGCAGCCTGGGACACCAATTCAACTATGGCTACACCTTC

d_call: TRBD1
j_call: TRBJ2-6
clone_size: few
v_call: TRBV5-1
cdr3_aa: CASTTGQSPWSGANVLTF
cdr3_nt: TGCGCCAGCACAACGGGACAGTCCCCTTGGTCTGGGGCCAACGTCCTGACTTTC

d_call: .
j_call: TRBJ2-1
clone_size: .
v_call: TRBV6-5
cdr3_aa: CASSYSVARGEQFF
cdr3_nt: TGTGCCAGCAGTTACTCCGTAGCACGGGGTGAGCAGTTCTTC

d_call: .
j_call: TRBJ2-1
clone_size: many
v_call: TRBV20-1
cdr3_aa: CSARDTLSSYNEQFF
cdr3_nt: TGCAGTGCTAGAGACACTTTGAGCTCCTACAATGAGCAGTTCTTC

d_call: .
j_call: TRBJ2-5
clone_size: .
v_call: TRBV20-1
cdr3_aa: CSARVAGMETQYF
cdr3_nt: TGCAGTGCTAGGGTTGCGGGGATGGAGACCCAGTACTTC

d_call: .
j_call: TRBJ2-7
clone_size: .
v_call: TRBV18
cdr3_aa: CASSPSPGRSSYEQYF
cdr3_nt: TGTGCCAGCTCACCGAGTCCCGGGAGAAGCTCCTACGAGCAGTACTTC

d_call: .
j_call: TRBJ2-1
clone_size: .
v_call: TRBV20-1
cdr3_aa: CSASPTQRGPRREQFF
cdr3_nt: TGCAGTGCTAGTCCAACCCAACGGGGCCCTCGGCGCGAGCAGTTCTTC

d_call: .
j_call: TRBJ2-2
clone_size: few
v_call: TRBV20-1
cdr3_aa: CSARDHRDGTGELFF
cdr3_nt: TGCAGTGCTAGAGATCATAGGGACGGCACCGGGGAGCTGTTTTTT

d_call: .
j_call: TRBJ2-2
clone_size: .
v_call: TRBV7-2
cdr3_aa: CASSRTAPNTGELFF
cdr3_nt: TGTGCCAGCAGTCGGACGGCCCCAAACACCGGGGAGCTGTTTTTT

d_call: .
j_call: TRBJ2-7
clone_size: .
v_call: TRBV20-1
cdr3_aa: CSARGTQGGGYEQYF
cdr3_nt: TGCAGTGCTAGAGGGACACAGGGTGGGGGCTACGAGCAGTACTTC

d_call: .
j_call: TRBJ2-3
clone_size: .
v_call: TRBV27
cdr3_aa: CASRLGARGTDTQYF
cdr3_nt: TGTGCCAGCAGACTAGGGGCCCGCGGCACAGATACGCAGTATTTT

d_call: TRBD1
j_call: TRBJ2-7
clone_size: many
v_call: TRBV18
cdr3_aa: CASSLVPGQGSYEQYF
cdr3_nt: TGTGCCAGCTCACTTGTTCCGGGACAGGGGTCCTACGAGCAGTACTTC

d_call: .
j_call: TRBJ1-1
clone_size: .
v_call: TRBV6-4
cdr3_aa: CASSDSGPTEAFF
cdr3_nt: TGTGCCAGCAGTGACTCGGGACCCACTGAAGCTTTCTTT

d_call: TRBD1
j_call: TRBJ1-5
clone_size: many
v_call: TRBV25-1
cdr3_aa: CASSANRGNQPQHF
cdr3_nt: TGTGCCAGCAGTGCTAACAGGGGAAATCAGCCCCAGCATTTT

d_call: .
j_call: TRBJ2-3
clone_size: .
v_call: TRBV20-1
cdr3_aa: CSARLLNSSFLDTQYF
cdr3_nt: TGCAGTGCTAGACTATTAAACTCAAGCTTCCTGGATACGCAGTATTTT

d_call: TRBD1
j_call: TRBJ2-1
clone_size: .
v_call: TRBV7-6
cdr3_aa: CASSPGQGLNEQFF
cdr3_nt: TGTGCCAGCAGCCCGGGACAGGGGTTGAATGAGCAGTTCTTC

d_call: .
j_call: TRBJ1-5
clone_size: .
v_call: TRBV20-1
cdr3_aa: CSARLTGINQPQHF
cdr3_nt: TGCAGTGCTAGACTTACAGGGATCAATCAGCCCCAGCATTTT

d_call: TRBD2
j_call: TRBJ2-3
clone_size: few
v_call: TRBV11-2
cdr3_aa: CASSLGGSGADTQYF
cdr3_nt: TGTGCCAGCAGCTTAGGCGGGAGTGGTGCAGATACGCAGTATTTT

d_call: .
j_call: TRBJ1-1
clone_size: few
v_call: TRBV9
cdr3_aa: CASSEGRLNTEAFF
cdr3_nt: TGTGCCAGCAGCGAAGGACGGCTGAACACTGAAGCTTTCTTT

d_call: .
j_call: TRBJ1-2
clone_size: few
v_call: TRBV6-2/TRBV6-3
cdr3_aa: CASSYGGFDGYTF
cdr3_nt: TGTGCCAGCAGTTACGGGGGGTTCGATGGCTACACCTTC

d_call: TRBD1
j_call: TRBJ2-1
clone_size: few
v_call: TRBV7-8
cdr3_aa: CASSSFSGGRFYNEQFF
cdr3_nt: TGTGCCAGCAGCTCCTTTTCAGGGGGCCGTTTCTACAATGAGCAGTTCTTC

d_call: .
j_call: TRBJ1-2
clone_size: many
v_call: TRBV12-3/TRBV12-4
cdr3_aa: CASSIGTGGYTF
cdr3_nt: TGTGCCAGCAGTATCGGGACGGGTGGCTACACCTTC

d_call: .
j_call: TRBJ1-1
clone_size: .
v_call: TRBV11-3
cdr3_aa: CASTITMNTEAFF
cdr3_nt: TGTGCCAGCACCATAACCATGAACACTGAAGCTTTCTTT

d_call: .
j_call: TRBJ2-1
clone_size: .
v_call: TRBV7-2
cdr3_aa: CASSLAGGQLIEQFF
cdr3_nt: TGTGCCAGCAGCTTAGCGGGGGGGCAATTAATTGAGCAGTTCTTC

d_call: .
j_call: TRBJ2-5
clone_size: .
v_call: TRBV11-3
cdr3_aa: CASSPLWRDQETQYF
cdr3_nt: TGTGCCAGCAGCCCCCTCTGGCGTGATCAAGAGACCCAGTACTTC

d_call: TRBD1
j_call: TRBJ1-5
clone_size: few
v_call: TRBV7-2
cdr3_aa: CASSRDRVVNQPQHF
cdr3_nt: TGTGCCAGCAGCCGAGACAGGGTAGTAAATCAGCCCCAGCATTTT

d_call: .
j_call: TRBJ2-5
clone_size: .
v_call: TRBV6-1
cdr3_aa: CASSEYLAYQETQYF
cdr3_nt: TGTGCCAGCAGTGAATACCTAGCGTACCAAGAGACCCAGTACTTC

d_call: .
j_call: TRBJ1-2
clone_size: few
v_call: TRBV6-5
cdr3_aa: CASSYGYKAAGTF
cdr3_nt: TGTGCCAGCAGTTACGGCTACAAGGCTGCGGGCACCTTC

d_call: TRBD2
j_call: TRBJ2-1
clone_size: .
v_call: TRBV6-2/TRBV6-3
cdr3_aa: CASGISSGPEFF
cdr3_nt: TGTGCCAGCGGTATATCTAGCGGGCCAGAGTTCTTC

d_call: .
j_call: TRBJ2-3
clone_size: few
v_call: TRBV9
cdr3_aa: CASSVVSNTDTQYF
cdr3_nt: TGTGCCAGCAGCGTAGTCTCGAACACAGATACGCAGTATTTT

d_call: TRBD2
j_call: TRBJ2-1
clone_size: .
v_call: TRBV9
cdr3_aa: CASSARGIAGGASQFF
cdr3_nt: TGTGCCAGCAGCGCGAGAGGAATAGCGGGCGGGGCGTCACAGTTCTTC